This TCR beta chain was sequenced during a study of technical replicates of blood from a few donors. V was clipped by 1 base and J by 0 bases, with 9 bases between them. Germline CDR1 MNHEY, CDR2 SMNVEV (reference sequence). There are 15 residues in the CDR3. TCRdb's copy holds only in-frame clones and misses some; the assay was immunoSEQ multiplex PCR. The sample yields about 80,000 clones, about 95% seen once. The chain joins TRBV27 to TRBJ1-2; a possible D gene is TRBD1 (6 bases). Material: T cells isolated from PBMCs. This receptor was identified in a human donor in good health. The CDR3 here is CASSLYPGANYGYTF. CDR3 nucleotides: TGTGCCAGCAGTTTATACCCAGGGGCTAACTATGGCTACACCTTC.